This record covers a single T cell receptor beta chain. What it binds is unknown. Trimming removed 0 bases from V and 6 bases from J, with 9 bases in between. The CDR3 totals 13 residues. The germline CDR1 and CDR2 sequences are MGHRA and YSYEKL. Primers included in the PCR were 60 Vbeta and 13 Jbeta primers. Per the study methods: An analysis that came later counted 80 million or so unique TCR beta chains, 9 million to 12 million shared. Sequenced by immunoSEQ multiplex PCR; TCRdb stores in-frame clones only, minus some. That table gives V, J and clone size, and the DNA gave D and trimming. The sample has 150,000 to 200,000 clones; 73% are singletons. These data are taken from a study of cytomegalovirus exposure and HLA in healthy donors. At the level of the study: When just under 400 donors were genotyped, over 80% of them were found to fall in the Caucasian-associated ancestry cluster.

General observations from the study: Sequencing likely generated an artifact that appeared as a cluster of highly shared sequence variants. The authors excluded some V segments, including TRBV6-2 and TRBV6-3, as indistinguishable.

The sequence derives from a woman aged 18-29 years in good health and CMV-seropositive. V usage is TRBV4-1 and J usage is TRBJ2-7; D may be TRBD2 (5 bases). The source material was PBMCs. CDR3 in amino acids: CASSQDEGSEQYF. The CDR3 DNA reads as TGCGCCAGCAGCCAAGACGAGGGTAGCGAGCAGTACTTC.